A selection of T cell receptor beta chains follows, all from one sample in a study of CD8+CD57+ T cells in acquired aplastic anemia. TCRdb itself ran the reads through MiXCR, one entry per CDR3 protein. Of under 200,000 distinct CDR3 sequences in the sample, 48% were seen once. The sequencing sample was made of sorted CD4+, CD8+, or CD8+CD57+ T cells (not recorded which) from PBMCs. These receptors were taken from a human donor with aplastic anemia. Both conserved end residues are part of each CDR3. Each record gives: clone size, V gene, J gene, D gene, CDR3 DNA, CDR3 protein. A D gene is named only where the DNA matches it firmly. Clone size, where shown, is once, few, many, or a class for clones that have expanded.

.	TRBV20-1	TRBJ1-1	.	TGCAGTGCTAGGCGGGTCAGGGCGGACACTGAAGCTTTCTTT	CSARRVRADTEAFF
many	TRBV19	TRBJ1-1	.	TGTGCCAGTACAACGGGACGGACGAACACTGAAGCTTTCTTT	CASTTGRTNTEAFF
few	TRBV25-1	TRBJ2-1	.	TGTGCCAGCAGAAGAGCGAATTACAATGAGCAGTTCTTC	CASRRANYNEQFF
many	TRBV2	TRBJ2-7	.	TGTGCCGCCTCGGGGGTCTACGAGCAGTACTTC	CAASGVYEQYF
.	TRBV29-1	TRBJ2-7	TRBD1	TGCAGCGCCGAGGACAGGGCCAATTACGAGCAGTACTTC	CSAEDRANYEQYF
once	TRBV7-9	TRBJ2-1	.	TGTGCCAGCAGCTTATCAACCGAGCAGTTCTTC	CASSLSTEQFF
many	TRBV2	TRBJ1-3	.	TGTGCCAGCAAGGGCCTACCCCTGAGACTCTCTGGAAACACCATATATTTT	CASKGLPLRLSGNTIYF
.	TRBV10-1	TRBJ1-1	TRBD1	TGCGCCAGCAGCCGGGACAGCTCTAACACTGAAGCTTTCTTT	CASSRDSSNTEAFF
few	TRBV28	TRBJ2-1	.	TGTGCCAGCACCTCCGGGGCGGGGTTTAGAGATGAGCAGTTCTTC	CASTSGAGFRDEQFF
.	TRBV20-1	TRBJ2-1	TRBD2	TGCAGTGCTAGGGAAGTGGGACTAGCGGGAAGCGGGGAGCAGTTCTTC	CSAREVGLAGSGEQFF
many	TRBV2	TRBJ1-4	TRBD1	TGTGCCACCGGGACAGGGGCCAGCGGGCTGTTTTTT	CATGTGASGLFF
.	TRBV9	TRBJ1-2	TRBD1	TGTGCCAGCAGCGCACGGGACAGTTCCTTCTATGGCTACACCTTC	CASSARDSSFYGYTF
many	TRBV4-3	TRBJ1-6	TRBD1	TGCGCCAGCAGGACAGGGAGCTCCTATAATTCACCCCTCCACTTT	CASRTGSSYNSPLHF
many	TRBV7-6	TRBJ2-1	.	TGTGCCAGCTCGCGGACGGGGGAGTTCTTC	CASSRTGEFF
many	TRBV19	TRBJ2-5	.	TGTGCCAGTAGTACTATGACAGGCAGAGGTGGAGAGACCCAGTACTTC	CASSTMTGRGGETQYF
.	TRBV7-9	TRBJ1-1	.	TGTGCCAGCAGCTTAGTGGGGGGTATGAACACTGAAGCTTTCTTT	CASSLVGGMNTEAFF